The next 21 T cell receptor beta chains were all read from a single sample in a study of T cell responses to AZD1222 COVID-19 vaccine. Clones were sequenced by immunoSEQ multiplex PCR, and TCRdb holds only the in-frame ones, with some missing. The sample contains more than 90,000 clones, approximately 83% of which appear only once. The sequencing here drew on peripheral blood, taken on day 0 of AZD1222 vaccination. These receptors all stem from an adult in good health.

This clone showed up just a few times. J is TRBJ2-3 and V is TRBV24-1; 10 bases align to TRBD2. Trimming took 3 bases from V and 0 from J; bases not matched to a gene: 5. The CDR3 has 17 amino acids. Germline V CDR1 and CDR2: KGHDR, SFDVKD. The CDR3: CATSDPWTSGSTDTQYF. CDR3 in DNA: TGTGCCACCAGTGATCCGTGGACTAGCGGTAGCACAGATACGCAGTATTTT.

V is TRBV4-1 and J is TRBJ1-5; 9 nucleotides line up with TRBD1. J lost 4 bases, V lost 3 bases, and 4 bases had no gene match. CDR1 is MGHRA and CDR2 is YSYEKL in the germline V gene. The CDR3 runs to 15 residues. CDR3 loop: CASSHGDRENQPQHF. The CDR3 nucleotides are TGCGCCAGCAGCCATGGGGACAGGGAAAATCAGCCCCAGCATTTT.

V gene TRBV6-6 combines with J gene TRBJ2-4; 12 bases agree with TRBD2. This CDR3 contains 20 residues. Germline V gene data show CDR1 as MNHNY and CDR2 as SVGAGI (reference sequence). V gave up 6 bases and J gave up 6 bases; unmatched junction bases: 21. CDR3 residues: CASSAQVRLAGAGAGNIQYF. The DNA of the CDR3 is TGTGCCAGCAGCGCACAAGTCAGACTAGCGGGAGCGGGTGCGGGAAACATTCAGTACTTC.

V gene TRBV28 combines with J gene TRBJ2-3; TRBD2 might be the D (5 bases). The CDR3 totals 14 residues. Germline lookup yields CDR1 MDHEN and CDR2 SYDVKM. Deletions cut 10 bases from V and 4 bases from J, with 18 bases between. The CDR3 here is CATQPGDFADTQYF. Written as DNA, the CDR3 is TGTGCCACCCAGCCCGGGGATTTCGCAGATACGCAGTATTTT.

The J gene is TRBJ1-2, the V gene TRBV5-1; 9 bases are a match to TRBD1. V lost 0 bases to trimming and J lost 12 bases; unmatched junction nucleotides: 12. This CDR3 comprises 15 residues. CDR1 and CDR2 (germline): SGHRS, YFSETQ. The CDR3 protein is CASSLEGQGSPQDTF. In DNA form, the CDR3 reads TGCGCCAGCAGCTTGGAGGGACAGGGATCGCCCCAAGACACCTTC. Full variable domain (outside the CDR3, taken from reference TRBV5-1 and TRBJ1-2): KAGVTQTPRYLIKTRGQQVTLSCSPISGHRSVSWYQQTPGQGLQFLFEYFSETQRNKGNFPGRFSGRQFSNSRSEMNVSTLELGDSALYLCASSLEGQGSPQDTFGSGTRLTVV.

Only one count was recorded for this clone. V is TRBV6-5 and J is TRBJ1-1, with TRBD1 matching over 8 bases. This CDR3 has 15 amino acids. The V segment lost 1 base and the J segment 1 base; nucleotides outside the gene matches: 2. Germline CDR1 reads MNHEY; CDR2 reads SVGAGI. This CDR3 is CASSYFGTGNTEAFF. The CDR3 DNA follows: TGTGCCAGCAGTTACTTCGGGACAGGGAACACTGAAGCTTTCTTT.

The chain couples TRBV20-1 to TRBJ2-5; D is unresolved. Germline values: CDR1 DFQATT, CDR2 SNEGSKA (reference sequence). The germline V and J ends were trimmed by 6 bases and 5 bases, with 10 bases remaining between them. This CDR3 is built from 11 residues. CDR3 region: CSALGRETQYF. In nucleotides, the CDR3 is TGCAGTGCCCTAGGGCGGGAGACCCAGTACTTC.

V and J are TRBV6-1 and TRBJ2-3; D may be TRBD1 (6 bases). Trimming shortened V by 1 base and J by 6 bases, and 17 bases separated the two germline ends. Germline CDR1 is MNHNS and CDR2 is SASEGT. CDR3 length: 16 residues. CDR3 residues: CASSEGGQWVGDTQYF. In DNA form, the CDR3 reads TGTGCCAGCAGTGAAGGGGGACAATGGGTTGGGGATACGCAGTATTTT.

The CDR3 loop reads CASSSQGRSYEQYF. The CDR3 DNA follows: TGTGCCAGCAGCTCACAGGGACGGTCCTACGAGCAGTACTTC. This rearrangement joins TRBV7-9 to TRBJ2-7, with D maybe TRBD1 (6 bases). This CDR3 has 14 residues. CDR1 and CDR2 (germline): SEHNR, FQNEAQ (reference sequence). V was shortened by 4 bases and J by 1 base, with 11 bases between the two germline ends.

The chain employs TRBV5-6 and TRBJ1-3; D ambiguous. CDR3 length: 13 residues. CDR1 SGHDT and CDR2 YYEEEE come from the germline V gene. V lost 1 base and J lost 10, with 12 bases in between. CDR3 nucleotide sequence: TGTGCCAGCAGCTTGTTTTCTTACACGACCATATATTTT. It is translated as CASSLFSYTTIYF.

This clone came up once. J is TRBJ2-1 and V is TRBV19, with 12 bases fitting TRBD2. Germline-derived CDR1 and CDR2 are LNHDA and SQIVND (reference sequence). The V segment lost 5 bases and the J segment 9 bases; nucleotides outside the gene matches: 11. This CDR3 spans 16 amino acids. The CDR3 DNA sequence: TGTGCCAGTAGTGCCGCTAGCGGGAGGGCCTTTGGTGAGCAGTTCTTC. Its translation: CASSAASGRAFGEQFF.

The chain combines TRBV6-1 with TRBJ1-2; TRBD1 is a possible D gene (5 bases). Germline values: CDR1 MNHNS, CDR2 SASEGT. Trimming removed 10 bases from V and 5 bases from J, with 20 bases in between. CDR3 length: 14 amino acids. CDR3 amino acids: CATAPRGVGYGYTF. The CDR3 nucleotides read TGTGCCACCGCCCCGCGGGGCGTTGGGTATGGCTACACCTTC.

This chain links TRBV25-1 with TRBJ1-1; D call uncertain. The CDR3 totals 14 residues. Trimming took 4 bases from V and 2 from J, leaving 11 bases between them. Germline CDR1 is MGHDK and CDR2 is SYGVNS. CDR3 sequence reads: CASSGRFSNTEAFF. For the CDR3, the DNA is TGTGCCAGCAGTGGCCGTTTTAGCAACACTGAAGCTTTCTTT.

The J gene is TRBJ1-2, the V gene TRBV6-5; D possibly corresponds to TRBD1 (5 bases). Germline lookup yields CDR1 MNHEY and CDR2 SVGAGI. The CDR3 extends over 15 amino acids. Trimming cost V 0 bases and J 1 base, with 9 bases left between them. The CDR3 DNA sequence: TGTGCCAGCAGTTACTCCCCGACAGTTAACTATGGCTACACCTTC. As protein: CASSYSPTVNYGYTF.

The V call is TRBV27, the J call TRBJ2-5; a weak D match, TRBD1 (5 bases). This CDR3 contains 12 residues. Trimming left V 3 bases short and J 4 bases short, with 6 bases between. Germline CDR1 reads MNHEY; CDR2 reads SMNVEV (reference sequence). CDR3 DNA sequence: TGTGCCAGCAGTTTTAGGGGAGAGACCCAGTACTTC. Translation: CASSFRGETQYF.

The chain recombines TRBV5-1 with TRBJ2-7; 7 nucleotides line up with TRBD1. Trimming at V came to 5 bases and at J to 2 bases, leaving 4 bases not matched to a gene. Germline V CDR1 and CDR2: SGHRS, YFSETQ. The CDR3 length is 13 residues. CDR3 amino acids: CASRTGQTYEQYF. CDR3 DNA sequence: TGCGCCAGCAGAACGGGACAGACCTACGAGCAGTACTTC. Full variable domain (remainder filled in from reference TRBV5-1 and TRBJ2-7): KAGVTQTPRYLIKTRGQQVTLSCSPISGHRSVSWYQQTPGQGLQFLFEYFSETQRNKGNFPGRFSGRQFSNSRSEMNVSTLELGDSALYLCASRTGQTYEQYFGPGTRLTVT.

The chain combines TRBV6-5 with TRBJ2-7; D is tentatively TRBD1 or TRBD2 (5 bases each). The CDR3 has 14 amino acids. CDR1 is MNHEY, CDR2 SVGAGI, per germline. V gave up 6 bases and J gave up 10 bases, with 22 bases separating them. The CDR3 region has the DNA TGTGCCAGCAGCCCGCCGGGGCAGGGAATAGTTCAGTACTTC. Its translation: CASSPPGQGIVQYF.

V is TRBV5-1 and J is TRBJ2-3; no clear D. The V and J ends lost 6 bases and 2 bases respectively, with 13 bases between them. Germline V gene data show CDR1 as SGHRS and CDR2 as YFSETQ. CDR3 length: 14 residues. The CDR3 reads CASIPGTPTDTQYF. CDR3 in DNA: TGCGCCAGCATACCCGGAACGCCCACAGATACGCAGTATTTT.

On this clone: Germline and junction disagree at one end, which may indicate a read error. The V and J genes are TRBV18 and TRBJ1-5; D remains ambiguous. There are 14 residues in the CDR3. Germline V gene lookup returns CDR1 KGHSH and CDR2 LQKENI. CDR3 protein: CASPPRGGNQPQHF. As DNA, the CDR3 is TGTGCCAGCCCACCACGTGGGGGCAATCAGCCCCAGCATTTT.

This clone was detected a few times. The CDR3 region is CASSLLFRGHSGNTIYF. The CDR3 coding sequence is TGCGCCAGCAGCTTGTTATTTAGGGGACACTCTGGAAACACCATATATTTT. The chain couples TRBV5-1 to TRBJ1-3, with D possibly TRBD1 on 6 matching bases. Germline lookup yields CDR1 SGHRS and CDR2 YFSETQ. The length of the CDR3 is 17 residues. Trimming took 1 base from V and 0 from J, leaving 14 bases between them.

The chain is built from TRBV6-6 and TRBJ1-2; tentatively, D is TRBD1 (6 bases). The germline CDR1 and CDR2 sequences are MNHNY and SVGAGI (reference sequence). The V end lost 6 bases, the J end lost 5 bases, and 16 bases lay between the germline ends. This CDR3 comprises 14 residues. The CDR3 nucleotides read TGTGCCAGCAGCTCCGTTACAGGGCCTTATGGCTACACCTTC. Translation: CASSSVTGPYGYTF.